The 18 T cell receptor beta chains below come from one sample, sequenced in a study of identical twins (dated by TCRdb to 2015 to 2016). The method behind the library was 5' RACE. These reads were obtained on an Illumina HiSeq 2000. TCRdb redid the processing of the public reads, applying fastp at Q25 and MiXCR, and retained in-frame beta chains. Every distinct CDR3 protein forms one entry, paired with its most common genes and DNA. The table for this sample lists about 1.7 million distinct CDR3 sequences; more than 30% of them were counted only once. The top ten clones comprise 0.27% of the sample. Source material: cord blood. The source of these receptors is a newborn girl in good health.

The chain carries TRBV27 and TRBJ2-1; D call uncertain. Germline-derived CDR1 and CDR2 are MNHEY and SMNVEV (reference sequence). This CDR3 is 14 amino acids long. V was trimmed by 4 bases and J by 2 bases, leaving 9 bases between them. CDR3 residues: CASSSQQPYNEQFF. The CDR3 nucleotides are TGTGCCAGCAGTTCCCAGCAGCCCTACAATGAGCAGTTCTTC.

Here the CDR3 reads CASSHPFPNRGTDTQYF. The CDR3 bases are TGTGCCAGCAGCCACCCTTTTCCGAACAGGGGAACAGATACGCAGTATTTT. The rearrangement joins TRBV14 to TRBJ2-3; 7 nucleotides line up with TRBD1. The CDR3 contains 17 residues. From germline, CDR1 is SGHDN and CDR2 FVKESK. The junction had 12 bases not matched to a gene; V was cut back by 3 bases and J by 3 bases.

The chain employs TRBV21-1 and TRBJ1-3; the D segment call TRBD1 is taken from the table without a DNA check. TRBV21-1 is described as a pseudogene. The CDR3 is made up of 16 amino acids. The CDR3 protein is CASSKAEGHLGDTIYF. The CDR3 DNA follows: TGTGCCAGCAGCAAAGCTGAGGGGCACCTCGGAGACACCATATATTTT.

The rearrangement uses TRBV9 and TRBJ2-5; TRBD2 might be the D (8 bases). The germline V gene encodes CDR1 SGDLS and CDR2 YYNGEE. V dropped 3 bases and J dropped 4 bases, with 16 bases sitting between them. This CDR3 contains 15 residues. CDR3 residues: CASSAGGGGGETQYF. The CDR3 bases are TGTGCCAGCAGCGCGGGAGGGGGCGGCGGAGAGACCCAGTACTTC.

This chain links TRBV11-2 with TRBJ2-5, with 10 bases matching TRBD2. This CDR3 comprises 16 residues. The germline V gene encodes CDR1 SGHAT and CDR2 FQNNGV. V shed 3 bases and J 5 bases; nucleotides not matched to a gene: 9. The CDR3 protein is CASSFLSAGGTETQYF. CDR3 sequence (DNA): TGTGCCAGCAGCTTCCTCTCAGCGGGGGGGACTGAGACCCAGTACTTC.

The table lists this clonotype with a few counts. The chain employs TRBV4-1 and TRBJ2-2; D is ambiguous. V was pared by 0 bases and J by 0 bases, with 11 bases between. Looked up from germline, CDR1 is MGHRA and CDR2 is YSYEKL. This CDR3 contains 17 residues. In nucleotides, the CDR3 is TGCGCCAGCAGCCAAGACCCCGGAGAGTCGAACACCGGGGAGCTGTTTTTT. Translation gives CASSQDPGESNTGELFF.

This clonotype occurred a few times. The J gene is TRBJ2-1, the V gene TRBV20-1; D gene ambiguous. Germline CDR1 reads DFQATT; CDR2 reads SNEGSKA (reference sequence). Trimming took off 3 bases at V and 5 bases at J, with 8 bases between the two ends. The CDR3 extends over 12 amino acids. The CDR3 protein is CSASRLNNEQFF. CDR3 coding DNA: TGCAGTGCTAGTAGGCTTAACAATGAGCAGTTCTTC.

This clonotype has just a few counts. The rearrangement uses TRBV10-3 and TRBJ2-7; no definite D call. Germline V lookup: CDR1 ENHRY, CDR2 SYGVKD. CDR3 length equals 12 residues. Trimming shortened V by 4 bases and J by 4 bases, and 8 bases separated the two germline ends. The CDR3 sequence is CAISAAKYEQYF. CDR3 nucleotides: TGTGCCATCAGTGCTGCTAAGTACGAGCAGTACTTC.

This clonotype occurred a few times. The V and J genes are TRBV3-1 and TRBJ2-6; 9 bases line up with TRBD1. The CDR3 spans 16 residues. After removal of 6 bases from V and 4 bases from J, the junction contained 7 bases not matched to a gene. CDR1 LGHDT and CDR2 YNNKEL come from the germline V gene (reference sequence). CDR3 loop: CASRAYRGPGANVLTF. Here the CDR3 DNA reads TGTGCCAGCAGAGCATACAGGGGGCCGGGGGCCAACGTCCTGACTTTC. Complete variable domain (other parts from reference TRBV3-1 and TRBJ2-6): DTAVSQTPKYLVTQMGNDKSIKCEQNLGHDTMYWYKQDSKKFLKIMFSYNNKELIINETVPNRFSPKSPDKAHLNLHINSLELGDSAVYFCASRAYRGPGANVLTFGAGSRLTVL.

This chain joins TRBV2 and TRBJ2-1, with a tentative D call TRBD2 (5 bases). The CDR3 is 12 residues long. Germline-derived CDR1 and CDR2 are SNHLY and FYNNEI. The V and J ends lost 6 bases and 10 bases respectively, with 13 bases between them. CDR3 protein: CASRRASYEQFF. For the CDR3, the DNA is TGTGCCAGCAGGCGGGCTTCCTACGAGCAGTTCTTC.

This clonotype was observed once. Compared with germline, one end of the junction differs, possibly owing to a read error. The chain couples TRBV20-1 to TRBJ1-4; TRBD1 aligns across 7 bases. The CDR3 consists of 13 residues. CDR1 and CDR2 from the germline V gene are DFQATT and SNEGSKA (reference sequence). The CDR3 loop reads CSARGGVGEKLFF. CDR3 bases: TGCAGTGCGAGAGGGGGCGTCGGGGAAAAACTGTTTTTT.

This sequence joins TRBV5-1 and TRBJ2-7; D is possibly TRBD2 (5 bases). The J call may not be correct, given that the DNA end is closer to TRBJ2-5. The CDR3 is 15 residues long. Germline loops: CDR1 SGHRS, CDR2 YFSETQ. The CDR3 DNA sequence: TGCGCCAGCAGCTTTACCGAAGGGCGCGGGGAGACCCAGTACTTC. It is translated as CASSFTEGRGETQYF.

This chain connects TRBV7-2 to TRBJ2-3, with 9 nucleotides matching TRBD2. The length of the CDR3 is 17 residues. Germline assignment: CDR1 SGHTA and CDR2 FQGNSA. V was clipped by 2 bases and J by 0 bases; unmatched bases: 6. This CDR3 is CASSLRLAGPSTDTQYF. The CDR3 DNA follows: TGTGCCAGCAGCTTAAGGCTAGCGGGGCCTAGCACAGATACGCAGTATTTT.

This clonotype was detected only a few times. The chain has TRBV20-1 and TRBJ2-5; TRBD2 matches at 13 bases. Germline CDR1 reads DFQATT; CDR2 reads SNEGSKA (reference sequence). V lost 3 bases and J lost 1; bases outside the gene matches: 5. CDR3 length: 16 amino acids. The CDR3 nucleotides are TGCAGTGCTAGCGGACTAGCGGGAGTAGTCCAAGAGACCCAGTACTTC. Translating it yields CSASGLAGVVQETQYF.

The chain recombines TRBV6-6 with TRBJ2-1, with 9 nucleotides matching TRBD2. There are 15 residues in the CDR3. Germline CDR1 is MNHNY and CDR2 is SVGAGI (reference sequence). Trimming removed 2 bases from V and 6 bases from J; junction bases left unmatched: 5. The CDR3 region is CASSYGTSSGNEQFF. As DNA, the CDR3 is TGTGCCAGCAGTTACGGGACTAGCAGTGGCAATGAGCAGTTCTTC.

This chain uses TRBV24-1 with TRBJ2-2; D possibly corresponds to TRBD1 (6 bases). Germline lookup yields CDR1 KGHDR and CDR2 SFDVKD. The CDR3 loop spans 16 amino acids. Trimming stripped 4 bases from V and 0 bases from J, with 11 bases between. The CDR3 sequence: CATSDPGTSNTGELFF. CDR3 nucleotides: TGTGCCACCAGTGACCCGGGGACATCGAACACCGGGGAGCTGTTTTTT.

The CDR3 sequence: CASSVTIHNEQFF. The CDR3 nucleotides read TGTGCCAGCAGCGTCACGATACACAATGAGCAGTTCTTC. This chain joins TRBV9 and TRBJ2-1, with D unclear. Trimming cost V 2 bases and J 5 bases, with 8 bases left between them. Germline values: CDR1 SGDLS, CDR2 YYNGEE. The CDR3 covers 13 residues.

This clonotype was detected only a few times. The chain has TRBV15 and TRBJ2-5; D perhaps matches TRBD1 (6 bases). The J call may be faulty, since TRBJ2-7 better matches the DNA end. From germline, CDR1 is LNHNV and CDR2 YYDKDF (reference sequence). The CDR3 is 14 residues long. CDR3 amino acids: CATSRDPGVGEQYF. CDR3 bases: TGTGCCACCAGCAGAGATCCAGGGGTGGGCGAGCAGTACTTC.